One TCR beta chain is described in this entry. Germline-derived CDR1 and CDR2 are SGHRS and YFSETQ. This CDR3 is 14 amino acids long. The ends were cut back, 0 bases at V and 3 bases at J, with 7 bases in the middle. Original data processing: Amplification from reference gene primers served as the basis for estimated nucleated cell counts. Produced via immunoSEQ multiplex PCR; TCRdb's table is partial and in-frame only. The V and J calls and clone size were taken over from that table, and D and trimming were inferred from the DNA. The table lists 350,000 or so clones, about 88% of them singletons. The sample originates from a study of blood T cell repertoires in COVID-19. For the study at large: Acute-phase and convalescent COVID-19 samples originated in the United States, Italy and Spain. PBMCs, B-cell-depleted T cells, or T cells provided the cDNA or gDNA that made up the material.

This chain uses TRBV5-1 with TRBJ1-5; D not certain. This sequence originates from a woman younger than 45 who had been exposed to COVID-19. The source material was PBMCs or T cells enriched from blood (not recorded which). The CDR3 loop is CASSLGEHNQPQHF. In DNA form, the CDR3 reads TGCGCCAGCAGCTTGGGGGAGCACAATCAGCCCCAGCATTTT.